This T cell receptor beta chain was retrieved from a study of CD8+ T cells in alopecia areata (dated by TCRdb to the late 2010s). For the wider study: Treated patients were enrolled in an open-label pilot trial of oral tofacitinib, 5 to 10 mg twice daily, for moderate-to-severe alopecia areata. Tofacitinib was administered for 6 to 18 months, and 6 months of follow-up off drug were then conducted to assess delayed response and recurrence. Disease severity in treated patients was measured with the SALT score, which quantifies the percentage of affected scalp surface area. High-throughput TCRbeta sequencing was used to examine T cell clonal expansion in alopecia areata in both the C3H/HeJ mouse model and human patients. On the human side, TCRbeta sequencing was run on scalp tissue and on sorted CD4+ and CD8+ peripheral blood T cells from healthy controls and from alopecia areata patients with either patchy or totalis/universalis disease. Biopsies were taken from tofacitinib-treated patients at baseline and at 4 and 24 weeks of treatment, and a later scalp biopsy was taken in several of the tofacitinib-treated patients. Scalp clonality was compared across normal scalp (n=4), patchy alopecia areata scalp (n=8), and alopecia totalis/universalis scalp (n=8). RNA came from the PAXgene miRNA kit for fixed scalp, the miRNeasy kit for PBMCs, and the RNeasy kit for mouse skin. Amplification of TCRbeta CDR3 regions was done by immunoSEQ multiplex PCR using 35 Vbeta forward primers and 13 Jbeta reverse primers.

Study-wide conclusions, independent of this receptor: Compared with normal scalp, lesional scalp had higher clonality and more expanded CD8+ clones, particularly in alopecia totalis/universalis, a pattern that suggests antigenic drive. Shared TCR sequences between patients were less evident than in mice, which may be partly attributable to HLA diversity in the patient population. Because the treated cohort was small and had only one nonresponder, larger studies are needed to examine links between baseline CD8+ expansion and response. Unlike mouse skin, where gammadelta T cells dominate, normal human skin contains resident alphabeta T cells that get sequenced too, which complicates analysis of the scalp TCR repertoire. Scalp clonality and the number of expanded CD8+ clones among the top 100 scalp clones were significantly decreased by tofacitinib. During tofacitinib treatment, many expanded lesional clones stuck around in both scalp and blood, and this persistence may partly explain why relapse happens after treatment is stopped.

V lost 4 bases and J lost 4 bases, and the count of bases not matched to a germline gene is 2. Its CDR3 holds 12 amino acids, cysteine through phenylalanine. The entry retains the CDR3 DNA only, 36 bases that are in frame from base 1. CDR1 and CDR2, per the germline V gene, are SQVTM and ANQGSEA. Libraries were made using the immunoSEQ multiplex PCR assay. RNA was extracted from all samples and reverse transcribed into cDNA as template for TCR sequencing. SuperScript III was used for first-strand cDNA synthesis, primed with a 2:1 mix of oligo-dT and random hexamers. A synthetic immune receptor repertoire was used to assess amplification bias, and residual bias was removed computationally. Per the original workflow: After raw reads were preprocessed to remove errors, the CDR3 was defined following IMGT conventions as running from the conserved cysteine to phenylalanine. Clonality was computed by normalizing Shannon entropy by log2 of the number of productive unique TCRs and subtracting the result from 1. Whether each scalp clone was CD4 or CD8 was inferred by checking scalp TCRbeta sequences against the CD4 and CD8 repertoires from sorted blood. TCRdb limited this immuneACCESS table to in-frame rearrangements with V and J called. A share of clones is missing; checked studies link under half to unresolved V genes, and the rest is unexplained. The DNA was the basis for D and trimming; V, J and clone size are from that table. The table for this sample lists about 120,000 clones; 53% of them were counted only once. Roughly 0.45% of the sample goes to the ten largest clones.

As regards this clone: The specificity of this receptor is unknown. It has no much larger one-base neighbor in the sample; base qualities were not kept.

The time point label corresponds to: less than five weeks on oral tofacitinib. Read against the paper, the sample's treatment or condition label means: oral pan-JAK inhibitor, 5-10 mg twice daily. Lesional scalp punch biopsies and peripheral blood were collected from alopecia areata patients. PBMCs were separated by density centrifugation and stained for CD3, CD4 and CD8, after which CD4+ and CD8+ T cells were sorted on a FACSAria. The receptor was isolated from a human donor with alopecia areata. Recombination joined TRBV29-1 with TRBJ1-2, with TRBD1 identical over 8 junction bases. The sequenced sample was CD4+ T cells sorted from blood, obtained at week 4, from a patient treated with tofacitinib. The nucleotide sequence is given as TGCAGCGTTGGAGGACAGGGCTATGGCTACACCTTC. This is translated as CSVGGQGYGYTF.